This T cell receptor (beta chain) emerged from a study of Graves' ophthalmopathy and Graves' hyperthyroidism (dated by TCRdb to 2016 to 2019). Describing the broader study: Peripheral blood was collected before any treatment was given, at the time of initial diagnosis. For independent validation, a separate cohort was made up of approximately 19 hyperthyroidism patients plus 17 patients who later progressed from hyperthyroidism to ophthalmopathy. In total, 135 blood samples were TCR-sequenced: around 42 ophthalmopathy, over 70 hyperthyroidism and roughly 17 hyperthyroidism-to-ophthalmopathy patients. The study used TCR beta repertoire signatures to distinguish Graves' ophthalmopathy from Graves' hyperthyroidism and to predict progression to ophthalmopathy. To explore V-J signatures that distinguish ophthalmopathy from hyperthyroidism, a discovery set of 100 patients was enrolled, made up of around 40 with ophthalmopathy and 55 to 65 with stable hyperthyroidism. Following sampling, methimazole starting at 30 mg daily was administered to hyperthyroidism patients, and high-dose intravenous methylprednisolone was administered to ophthalmopathy patients. In more than five hyperthyroidism patients, the T-cell repertoires found in thyroid tissue were compared with those found in blood.

For repertoire sequencing, TCR beta CDR3 regions were amplified from RNA transcripts. The first round of RT-PCR was done with HTBI primers and the Qiagen OneStep RT-PCR kit, and was followed by a second round of multiplex PCR, then size selection and purification. Sequencing of the libraries was carried out on an Illumina HiSeq2000 in paired-end mode with 100 bp reads. As for how the authors treated the data: SOAPnuke was used to process the reads, removing any read that contained adapters or uncalled bases, had a mean Phred below 15, or lacked an exact match to the constant primer or identifier. COPE v1.2.5 was used to merge the high-quality paired reads. Unique nucleotide sequences were defined as clonotypes and aligned to IMGT TRB V, D and J references using MiTCR v1.1. The analysis was limited to V-J combinations with a frequency above 0.0001, which together covered 99% to 99.2% of repertoires. A TCR clonal expansion and chaos score per V-J combination was defined as the ratio of F50 clonal expansion to chaos observed in the TCRdist matrix. Features were reduced by Welch's t-statistics and random forest to 10 to 15 V-J combinations, which fed a naive Bayes classifier. Thyroid-blood repertoire similarity was quantified with the Morisita-Horn index. Through fastp at Q25 and MiXCR, TCRdb rebuilt clones from the public reads, retaining in-frame beta chains. Here each entry gathers all rows of one CDR3 protein and keeps the most common genes and DNA. TCRdb, not the authors, supplied the V and J calls. Here the sample has approximately 330,000 distinct CDR3 sequences; about 17% occur a single time. The ten largest clones add up to more than 9% of the sample.

The ophthalmopathy patients had moderately to severely active disease, with a Clinical Activity Score of 3 or higher, a NOSPECS grade of 4 or higher, and a disease duration of less than 3 months. Patients with other autoimmune diseases, uncontrolled infections, pregnancy or lactation were excluded from the study. Clinical symptoms, serum thyroxine, TRAb, thyroid ultrasound and orbital computed tomography formed the basis of the diagnosis. Using Ficoll-Paque density gradient centrifugation, PBMCs were isolated from about 9.4 ml of fresh peripheral blood. Trizol reagent was used to extract the total RNA, and its quality was then checked on an Agilent 2100 Bioanalyzer. The investigation overall reported the following: In validation, the model predicted ophthalmopathy progression with about 71% sensitivity and roughly 72% specificity; around twelve predicted patients were CT-confirmed with GO in a median of about 7.1 months. Ophthalmopathy was separated from stable hyperthyroidism by the 13-signature model with roughly 90% sensitivity and around 81% specificity in cross-validation and with 80%/75% in the test set. Most expanded thyroid clonotypes with frequency above 0.001 were also detected in blood, suggesting blood repertoires may reflect the thyroid immune response. No statistical method was used to predetermine the sample size, and group allocation was not hidden from the investigators.

At least ten counts were recorded for this clonotype. What this receptor recognizes is not known. Nothing much larger sits one base from this clone, and base qualities are not available. Relative to germline, V is missing 5 bases and J is missing 7 bases, with 7 bases of the junction outside any gene match. The CDR3 holds 14 amino acids from the cysteine to the phenylalanine. Only the CDR3 part of the read is kept: 42 bases, read in frame from the first base. The receptor was isolated from an adult man with Graves' ophthalmopathy. The source material was peripheral blood. The rearranged segments are TRBV12-3 or TRBV12-4 and TRBJ1-1; TRBD1 lines up with 10 middle nucleotides. The encoded CDR3 is CASSIRDRGVEAFF. The DNA reads TGTGCCAGCAGTATCCGGGACAGGGGCGTTGAAGCTTTCTTT.